This passage covers 9 T cell receptor beta chains from one sample sequenced in a study of T cell responses to AZD1222 COVID-19 vaccine. TCRdb's table, derived via immunoSEQ multiplex PCR, lists solely in-frame clones and lacks some. This table has 75,000 to 100,000 clones, 88% appearing once. This material consisted of peripheral blood, taken on day 0 of AZD1222 vaccination. These TCRs come from an adult in good health.

This clone was observed once. The chain has TRBV4-1 and TRBJ2-2; TRBD2 matches 10 bases. V shed 0 bases and J 3 bases; nucleotides not matched to a gene: 7. The germline V gene encodes CDR1 MGHRA and CDR2 YSYEKL. The CDR3 is made up of 18 amino acids. The CDR3 is CASSQDWLAGAYTGELFF. CDR3 in DNA: TGCGCCAGCAGCCAAGATTGGCTAGCGGGGGCCTACACCGGGGAGCTGTTTTTT.

Remarks on this clone: The sample has other DNA sequences that encode this CDR3 too. The chain links TRBV30 to TRBJ1-5; the D is unclear. The CDR3 is 13 residues long. Germline V CDR1 and CDR2: GTSNPN, SVGIG (reference sequence). The V gene lost 0 bases and the J gene lost 7 bases, with 10 bases spanning the gap. The CDR3 DNA reads TGTGCCTGGAGTGTACGTCAGGACCAGCCCCAGCATTTT. This sequence encodes CAWSVRQDQPQHF.

The chain links TRBV27 to TRBJ1-2; D might be TRBD1 (5 bases). Trimming stripped 3 bases from V and 4 bases from J, with 9 bases between. This CDR3 spans 13 amino acids. Germline V lookup: CDR1 MNHEY, CDR2 SMNVEV (reference sequence). The CDR3 nucleotides are TGTGCCAGCAGTTTCACAGGCGGCTATGGCTACACCTTC. It is translated as CASSFTGGYGYTF.

V usage is TRBV5-1 and J usage is TRBJ2-3; D unresolved. The CDR3 runs to 15 residues. The V end lost 0 bases, the J end lost 1 base, and 9 bases lay between the germline ends. Germline loops: CDR1 SGHRS, CDR2 YFSETQ. The CDR3 sequence is CASSLGTAGTDTQYF. The CDR3 nucleotides are TGCGCCAGCAGCTTGGGCACAGCCGGCACAGATACGCAGTATTTT. Combining the CDR3 with reference TRBV5-1 and TRBJ2-3 gives the whole variable domain KAGVTQTPRYLIKTRGQQVTLSCSPISGHRSVSWYQQTPGQGLQFLFEYFSETQRNKGNFPGRFSGRQFSNSRSEMNVSTLELGDSALYLCASSLGTAGTDTQYFGPGTRLTVL.

This chain joins TRBV7-2 and TRBJ1-2; TRBD1 matches 9 bases. The CDR3 has 15 residues. Germline V gene lookup returns CDR1 SGHTA and CDR2 FQGNSA. The V segment lost 1 base and the J segment 5 bases; nucleotides outside the gene matches: 5. This CDR3 is CASSLEGQGRYGYTF. The CDR3 region has the DNA TGTGCCAGCAGCTTAGAGGGACAGGGAAGATATGGCTACACCTTC.

DNA for the CDR3: TGTGCCAGCTCACCGGCGGTTGAAGCTTTCTTT. It codes for CASSPAVEAFF. The genes are TRBV18 and TRBJ1-1; D is unclear. Germline-derived CDR1 and CDR2 are KGHSH and LQKENI. The length of the CDR3 is 11 residues. V gave up 3 bases and J gave up 7 bases, with 6 bases separating them.

The chain has TRBV11-3 and TRBJ2-6; 10 bases are shared with TRBD1. The CDR3 extends over 19 amino acids. Germline-derived CDR1 and CDR2 are SGHNT and YENEEA. The junction had 7 bases not matched to a gene; V was cut back by 1 base and J by 1 base. The DNA for the CDR3 is TGTGCCAGCAGCTTAGCCTTGGGACAGGGGCTTTCTGGGGCCAACGTCCTGACTTTC. Residues: CASSLALGQGLSGANVLTF.

CDR3 nucleotide sequence: TGTGCCAGCAGCTTGGCCGGCGGCGAGAACACTGAAGCTTTCTTT. It encodes CASSLAGGENTEAFF. This chain uses TRBV5-4 with TRBJ1-1; D is unclear. This CDR3 contains 15 residues. V was trimmed by 0 bases and J by 1 base, leaving 10 bases between them. Germline CDR1 reads SGHNT; CDR2 reads YYREEE (reference sequence).

This chain links TRBV14 with TRBJ1-2, with D possibly matching TRBD1 (5 bases). From germline, CDR1 is SGHDN and CDR2 FVKESK. Between the trimmed V and J ends, which lost 4 bases and 1 base, there was a span of 10 bases. This CDR3 has 14 amino acids. The CDR3 DNA reads TGTGCCAGCAGCCCGGACATCGATAACTATGGCTACACCTTC. It codes for CASSPDIDNYGYTF.